This TCR beta chain comes out of a study of neoadjuvant anti-PD-1 for oral cavity cancer. This clone turned up a few times. Its antigen is not identified. The data were produced by immunoSEQ multiplex PCR, yet TCRdb's version contains in-frame clones alone and is incomplete. The sample includes roughly 16,000 clones, about 66% seen only once; the top ten take approximately 2.8%. Regarding the study as a whole: Each response group had just three patients in TCR analyses.

The V gene's germline CDR1 is MNHEY and CDR2 SVGAGI. Trimming took 2 bases from V and 7 from J, leaving 15 bases between them. This CDR3 has 14 amino acids. This TCR was recovered from a person between 40 and 85 years old with oral cavity squamous cell carcinoma. The chain links TRBV6-5 to TRBJ2-7; perhaps TRBD1 as D (6 bases). Sequenced here: PBMCs, sampled before nivolumab (anti-PD-1) treatment. The CDR3 loop reads CASSYMPTGTEQYF. CDR3 in DNA: TGTGCCAGCAGTTACATGCCGACAGGAACGGAGCAGTACTTC.